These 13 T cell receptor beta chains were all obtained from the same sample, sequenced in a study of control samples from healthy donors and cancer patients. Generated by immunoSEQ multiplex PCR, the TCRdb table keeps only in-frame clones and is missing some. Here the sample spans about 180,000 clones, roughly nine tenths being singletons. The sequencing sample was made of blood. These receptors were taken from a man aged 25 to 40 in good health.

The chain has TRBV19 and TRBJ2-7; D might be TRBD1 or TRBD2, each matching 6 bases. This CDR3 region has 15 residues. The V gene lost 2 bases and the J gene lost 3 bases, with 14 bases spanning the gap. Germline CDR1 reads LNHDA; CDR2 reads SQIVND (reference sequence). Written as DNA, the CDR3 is TGTGCCAGTAGTATAAAGGGGGGTGTAATCTACGAGCAGTACTTC. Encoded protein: CASSIKGGVIYEQYF.

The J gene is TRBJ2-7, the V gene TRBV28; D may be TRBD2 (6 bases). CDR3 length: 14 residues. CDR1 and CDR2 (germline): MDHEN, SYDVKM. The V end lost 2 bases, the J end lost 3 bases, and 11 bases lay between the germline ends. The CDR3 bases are TGTGCCAGCAGTTTAGCGGGGCCGTTCTACGAGCAGTACTTC. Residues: CASSLAGPFYEQYF.

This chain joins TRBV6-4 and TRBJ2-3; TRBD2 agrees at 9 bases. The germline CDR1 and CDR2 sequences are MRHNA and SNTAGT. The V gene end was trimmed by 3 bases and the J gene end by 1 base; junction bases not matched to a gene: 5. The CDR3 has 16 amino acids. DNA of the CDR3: TGTGCCAGCAGTGAGAGCGGGAGGCAGGGCACAGATACGCAGTATTTT. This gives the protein CASSESGRQGTDTQYF.

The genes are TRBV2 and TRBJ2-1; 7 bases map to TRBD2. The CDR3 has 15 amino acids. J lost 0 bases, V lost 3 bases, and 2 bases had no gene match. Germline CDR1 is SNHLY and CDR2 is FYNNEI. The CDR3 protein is CASSDGGSSYNEQFF. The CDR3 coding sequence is TGTGCCAGCAGTGACGGCGGGAGCTCCTACAATGAGCAGTTCTTC. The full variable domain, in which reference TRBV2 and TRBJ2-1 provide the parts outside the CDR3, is EPEVTQTPSHQVTQMGQEVILRCVPISNHLYFYWYRQILGQKVEFLVSFYNNEISEKSEIFDDQFSVERPDGSNFTLKIRSTKLEDSAMYFCASSDGGSSYNEQFFGPGTRLTVL.

CDR3 sequence: CAISDVSNQPQHF. CDR3 in DNA: TGTGCCATCAGTGATGTTAGCAATCAGCCCCAGCATTTT. The V and J genes are TRBV10-3 and TRBJ1-5; D gene uncertain. V shed 3 bases and J shed 0 bases, with 3 bases lying between them. CDR1 ENHRY and CDR2 SYGVKD come from the germline V gene. The CDR3 covers 13 residues.

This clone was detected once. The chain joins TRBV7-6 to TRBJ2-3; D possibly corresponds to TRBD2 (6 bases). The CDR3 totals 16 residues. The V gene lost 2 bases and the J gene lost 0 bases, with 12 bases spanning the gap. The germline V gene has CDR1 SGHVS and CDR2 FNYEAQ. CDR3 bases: TGTGCCAGCAGCTTATACCCCGGGAGCAGCACAGATACGCAGTATTTT. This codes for CASSLYPGSSTDTQYF.

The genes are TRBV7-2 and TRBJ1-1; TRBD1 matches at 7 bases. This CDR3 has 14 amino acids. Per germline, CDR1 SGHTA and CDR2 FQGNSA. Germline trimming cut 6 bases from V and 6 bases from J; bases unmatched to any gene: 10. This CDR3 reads CASRKQGLDAEAFF. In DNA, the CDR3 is TGTGCCAGCAGGAAACAGGGGTTGGATGCTGAAGCTTTCTTT.

This CDR3 is CATSDPSGTGGKETQYF. The DNA for the CDR3 is TGTGCCACCAGTGACCCCTCCGGGACAGGGGGCAAGGAGACCCAGTACTTC. This chain links TRBV24-1 with TRBJ2-5; 12 bases agree with TRBD1. Trimming at V came to 4 bases and at J to 5 bases, leaving 10 bases not matched to a gene. CDR3 length equals 17 residues. The germline V gene encodes CDR1 KGHDR and CDR2 SFDVKD.

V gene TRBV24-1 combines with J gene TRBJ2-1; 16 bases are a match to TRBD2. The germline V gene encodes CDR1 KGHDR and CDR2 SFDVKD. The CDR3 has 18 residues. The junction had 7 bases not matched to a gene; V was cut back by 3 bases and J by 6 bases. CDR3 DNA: TGTGCCACCAGTGATGGGACTAGCGGGGGGGGGTCCCTCAATGAGCAGTTCTTC. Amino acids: CATSDGTSGGGSLNEQFF.

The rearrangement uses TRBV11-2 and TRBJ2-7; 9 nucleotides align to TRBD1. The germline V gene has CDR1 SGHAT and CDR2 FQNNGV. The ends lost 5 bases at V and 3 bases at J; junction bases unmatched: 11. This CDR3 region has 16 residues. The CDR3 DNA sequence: TGTGCCAGCAGCGATTGGGACAGGGATTTACTCTACGAGCAGTACTTC. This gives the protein CASSDWDRDLLYEQYF.

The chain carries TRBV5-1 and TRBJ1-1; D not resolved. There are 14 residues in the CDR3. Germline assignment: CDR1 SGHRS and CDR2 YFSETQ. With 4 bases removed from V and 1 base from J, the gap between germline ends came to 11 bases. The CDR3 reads CASSATGRNTEAFF. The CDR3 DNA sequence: TGCGCCAGCAGCGCCACCGGGAGGAACACTGAAGCTTTCTTT. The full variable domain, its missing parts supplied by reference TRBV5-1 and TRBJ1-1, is KAGVTQTPRYLIKTRGQQVTLSCSPISGHRSVSWYQQTPGQGLQFLFEYFSETQRNKGNFPGRFSGRQFSNSRSEMNVSTLELGDSALYLCASSATGRNTEAFFGQGTRLTVV.

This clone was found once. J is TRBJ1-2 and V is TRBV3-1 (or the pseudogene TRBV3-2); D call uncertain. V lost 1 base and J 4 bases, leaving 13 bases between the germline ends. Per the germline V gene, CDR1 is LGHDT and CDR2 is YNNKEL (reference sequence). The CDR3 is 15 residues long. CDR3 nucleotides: TGTGCCAGCAGCCAAGGCCGGGGTCTGAGCTATGGCTACACCTTC. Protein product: CASSQGRGLSYGYTF.

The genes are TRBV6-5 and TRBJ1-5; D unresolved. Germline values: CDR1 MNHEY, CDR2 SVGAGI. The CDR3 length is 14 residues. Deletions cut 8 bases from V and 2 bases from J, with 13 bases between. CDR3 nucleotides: TGTGCCAGCGCCCCCATGGAGGGCAATCAGCCCCAGCATTTT. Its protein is CASAPMEGNQPQHF.